Listed here are 14 T cell receptor beta chains from one sample, sequenced in a study of blood T cells in healthy people across ages (dated by TCRdb to about 2015). Preparation of the library involved 5' RACE. The instrument given in TCRdb is Illumina HiSeq 2500. A second PCR of roughly 7 to 12 cycles was run with a J-beta primer mix and a sample-barcoded 5' primer. The raw public reads went through TCRdb reprocessing: fastp at Q25, MiXCR clone calling, in-frame beta chains kept. Rows with one shared CDR3 protein collapse into an entry with the most common genes and DNA. The sample records around 1,600,000 distinct CDR3 sequences, roughly two fifths of which are singletons. The ten biggest clones cover around 4% of the sample. The sample taken for sequencing was blood. Receptors were obtained from a woman aged 18-30 years in good health.

This clonotype was seen only a few times. V usage is TRBV20-1 and J usage is TRBJ1-2; TRBD1 might be the D (6 bases). The germline gives CDR1 DFQATT, CDR2 SNEGSKA (reference sequence). This CDR3 has 13 amino acids. Trimming left V 3 bases short and J 5 bases short, with 13 bases between. The CDR3 coding sequence is TGCAGTGCTAGTCAGGGGCTGGGTTATGGCTACACCTTC. Translating it yields CSASQGLGYGYTF.

This rearrangement joins TRBV27 to TRBJ2-5; D is unclear. The end of the DNA is better explained by TRBJ2-7, so the J call may be wrong. This CDR3 is 13 amino acids long. Germline V CDR1 and CDR2: MNHEY, SMNVEV (reference sequence). The CDR3 sequence is CASSLSPRSEQYF. The DNA of the CDR3 is TGTGCCAGCAGTTTATCGCCGAGGTCCGAGCAGTACTTC.

V and J are TRBV10-3 and TRBJ1-5; TRBD1 aligns across 9 bases. This CDR3 is built from 15 residues. Per germline, CDR1 ENHRY and CDR2 SYGVKD. After removal of 5 bases from V and 4 bases from J, the junction contained 6 bases not matched to a gene. CDR3 sequence: CAISLGGTGNQPQHF. CDR3 nucleotide sequence: TGTGCCATCAGTCTGGGCGGGACAGGGAATCAGCCCCAGCATTTT.

The chain links TRBV5-5 to TRBJ1-5; 8 nucleotides line up with TRBD1. Per the germline V gene, CDR1 is SGHKS and CDR2 is YYEKEE (reference sequence). This CDR3 has 15 residues. V lost 3 bases to trimming and J lost 3 bases; unmatched junction nucleotides: 5. The CDR3 sequence: CASSSQGAVNQPQHF. The CDR3 DNA sequence: TGTGCCAGCAGCTCCCAGGGGGCTGTCAATCAGCCCCAGCATTTT.

The chain is built from TRBV25-1 and TRBJ2-5, with 8 bases aligning to TRBD2. The CDR3 spans 17 residues. The V segment lost 5 bases and the J segment 11 bases; nucleotides outside the gene matches: 22. Germline CDR1 reads MGHDK; CDR2 reads SYGVNS. CDR3 nucleotides: TGTGCCAGCAGTTCTCATCGGCGGGGGGCTATCACAAATGAGCAGTACTTC. Translating gives CASSSHRRGAITNEQYF.

The table lists this clonotype with a few counts. This chain uses TRBV7-9 with TRBJ2-3, with 8 bases matching TRBD2. V shed 1 base, J shed 1 base, and the junction held 4 bases outside the gene matches. Germline CDR1 SEHNR, CDR2 FQNEAQ (reference sequence). The CDR3 contains 16 residues. CDR3 bases: TGTGCCAGCAGCTTAGACGCCGGGAGGGGCACAGATACGCAGTATTTT. This sequence encodes CASSLDAGRGTDTQYF. Full variable domain (rest looked up from reference TRBV7-9 and TRBJ2-3): DTGVSQNPRHKITKRGQNVTFRCDPISEHNRLYWYRQTLGQGPEFLTYFQNEAQLEKSRLLSDRFSAERPKGSFSTLEIQRTEQGDSAMYLCASSLDAGRGTDTQYFGPGTRLTVL.

This clonotype came up a few times. This chain joins TRBV7-8 and TRBJ2-5; 7 bases align to TRBD2. The J call may be wrong; the DNA end is better matched by TRBJ2-7. Germline V CDR1 and CDR2: SGHVS, FQNEAQ. This CDR3 contains 14 residues. CDR3 sequence reads: CASSTRTSRYEQYF. The CDR3 DNA is TGTGCCAGCAGCACCCGGACTAGTAGGTACGAGCAGTACTTC.

This clonotype was seen a handful of times. V is TRBV7-2 and J is TRBJ1-2, with D possibly matching TRBD1 (5 bases). Germline CDR1 SGHTA, CDR2 FQGNSA. Trimming removed 5 bases at V and 5 bases at J, with 15 bases between. The CDR3 consists of 14 residues. The CDR3 DNA follows: TGTGCCAGCAGCCCGCGGGACCTTGCTTATGGCTACACCTTC. This translates into CASSPRDLAYGYTF.

Comment on this clonotype: This may arise from a read error, as a much more abundant clone is one base away. The chain is built from TRBV13 and TRBJ2-7; no definite D call. The V gene lost 5 bases and the J gene lost 7 bases, with 18 bases spanning the gap. This CDR3 comprises 14 residues. CDR1 is PRHDT and CDR2 is FYEKMQ in the germline V gene (reference sequence). The CDR3 here is CASSPRNINNEQYF. In nucleotides, the CDR3 is TGTGCCAGCAGCCCTCGGAATATAAACAATGAGCAGTACTTC.

This chain connects TRBV29-1 to TRBJ2-1, with a possible D match to TRBD1 (6 bases). The J call may be incorrect, as the DNA end agrees better with TRBJ2-7. The CDR3 extends over 13 amino acids. Germline V lookup: CDR1 SQVTM, CDR2 ANQGSEA. For the CDR3, the DNA is TGCAGAGTACTTGACAGGTCCTACAATGAGCAGTACTTC. It specifies CRVLDRSYNEQYF.

This clonotype was found a few times. The chain combines TRBV6-2 or TRBV6-3 with TRBJ1-5, with D hard to call. Germline V lookup: CDR1 MNHEY, CDR2 SVGEGT. There are 15 residues in the CDR3. The V and J ends lost 2 bases and 4 bases respectively, with 12 bases between them. The DNA of the CDR3 is TGTGCCAGCAGTTACGTGGGAAGGACGAATCAGCCCCAGCATTTT. Residues: CASSYVGRTNQPQHF.

V is TRBV3-1 and J is TRBJ1-5; 7 nucleotides agree with TRBD1. Germline V gene data show CDR1 as LGHDT and CDR2 as YNNKEL (reference sequence). The CDR3 spans 14 residues. The V segment lost 1 base and the J segment 9 bases; nucleotides outside the gene matches: 6. In nucleotides, the CDR3 is TGTGCCAGCAGCCAAGGAAAGGGGGCACGGCCCCAGCATTTT. Protein: CASSQGKGARPQHF.

CDR3: CASSPRTDGDTQYF. CDR3 nucleotides: TGTGCCAGCAGTCCTCGGACGGATGGTGATACGCAGTATTTT. V is TRBV6-6 and J is TRBJ2-3; D gene unclear. CDR1 and CDR2 (germline): MNHNY, SVGAGI (reference sequence). The CDR3 is 14 amino acids. Trimming cost V 5 bases and J 6 bases, with 15 bases left between them.

This clonotype appeared many times. J is TRBJ1-2 and V is TRBV27; D possibly corresponds to TRBD1 (6 bases). V lost 5 bases to trimming and J lost 4 bases, with 11 bases between them. The CDR3 totals 13 residues. Germline V gene sequence: CDR1 MNHEY, CDR2 SMNVEV (reference sequence). CDR3 sequence reads: CASSLSQGYGYTF. DNA for the CDR3: TGTGCCAGCAGTCTTTCACAGGGCTATGGCTACACCTTC.